This T cell receptor (beta chain) was documented in a study of blood T cell repertoires in COVID-19. Study context: Acute and convalescent COVID-19 specimens originated in the United States, Italy and Spain. From T cells, B-cell-depleted T cells, or PBMCs came the material, which was cDNA or gDNA.

The germline CDR1 and CDR2 sequences are SGHKS and YYEKEE (reference sequence). The V gene lost 4 bases and the J gene lost 5 bases, with 10 bases spanning the gap. This CDR3 has 12 amino acids. As handled by the study authors: Amplification of reference gene primers provided the estimated nucleated cell counts. Repertoires were generated with immunoSEQ multiplex PCR, while TCRdb's copy carries only in-frame clones and drops some. V, J and clone size reflect that table, while D and trimming were determined from the DNA. Of roughly 300,000 clones detected, 80% to 90% appear once; the ten largest clones hold 5% to 7%.

The sequencing sample was made of peripheral blood. The clonotype originates from a man between 18 and 29 years old who had recovered from COVID-19. The genes are TRBV5-5 and TRBJ2-7, with D possibly TRBD1 on 5 matching bases. CDR3 in amino acids: CASSIQANEQYF. The CDR3 DNA reads TGTGCCAGCAGCATACAGGCTAACGAGCAGTACTTC.